One and the same sample provided the 19 T cell receptor beta chains below, sequenced in a study of chemoradiotherapy in HPV16-positive cancers. This table comes from immunoSEQ multiplex PCR, and its TCRdb copy is limited to in-frame clones, with some not included. The sample lists fewer than 40,000 clones; roughly 77% were seen once. The specimen comprised blood, sampled from a patient who underwent chemoradiotherapy. These receptor sequences come from a human donor with HPV-associated anogenital cancer.

V is TRBV10-3 and J is TRBJ1-2; 7 bases map to TRBD1. The CDR3 sequence is 14 residues long. V lost 9 bases, J lost 2 bases, and 9 bases stayed unmatched. The germline V gene encodes CDR1 ENHRY and CDR2 SYGVKD. This CDR3 is CAIYKQGSNYGYTF. DNA of the CDR3: TGTGCCATATATAAACAGGGGTCCAACTATGGCTACACCTTC.

The gene calls are TRBV11-2 and TRBJ2-7, with no clear D. The CDR3 consists of 11 residues. The germline V gene has CDR1 SGHAT and CDR2 FQNNGV. Trimming took off 1 base at V and 5 bases at J, with 3 bases between the two ends. CDR3 residues: CASSLANEQYF. The CDR3 nucleotides are TGTGCCAGCAGCTTAGCAAACGAGCAGTACTTC.

As concerns this clone: Other DNA sequences in the sample encode the same CDR3. V usage is TRBV27 and J usage is TRBJ2-2, with unresolved D. This CDR3 is built from 13 residues. Between the trimmed V and J ends, which lost 2 bases and 2 bases, there was a span of 3 bases. Germline CDR1 and CDR2: MNHEY and SMNVEV (reference sequence). This chain's CDR3 is CASSLGNTGELFF. CDR3 coding DNA: TGTGCCAGCAGTTTAGGAAACACCGGGGAGCTGTTTTTT.

This chain connects TRBV6-6 to TRBJ1-5, with a possible D match to TRBD1 (5 bases). The CDR3 is made up of 16 amino acids. The V gene lost 5 bases and the J gene lost 4 bases, with 18 bases spanning the gap. Germline CDR1 MNHNY, CDR2 SVGAGI (reference sequence). CDR3 coding DNA: TGTGCCAGCAGTCAAAATCAAGGGGTCAGTAATCAGCCCCAGCATTTT. Residues: CASSQNQGVSNQPQHF.

The chain links TRBV5-1 to TRBJ2-6; D remains ambiguous. Per germline, CDR1 SGHRS and CDR2 YFSETQ. V was trimmed by 1 base and J by 4 bases, leaving 9 bases between them. CDR3 length equals 15 residues. CDR3 protein: CASSLFPTGANVLTF. The CDR3, as DNA: TGCGCCAGCAGCTTGTTTCCAACCGGGGCCAACGTCCTGACTTTC.

The CDR3 DNA reads as TGTGCCAGCAGCTTGGAATCTGGGGTCAATTCACCCCTCCACTTT. Translated: CASSLESGVNSPLHF. This rearrangement joins TRBV5-8 to TRBJ1-6; no firm D call. The V end was cut by 0 bases, the J end by 7 bases, with 11 bases between. This CDR3 is built from 15 residues. Germline CDR1 SGHTS, CDR2 YDEGEE.

The J gene is TRBJ1-6, the V gene TRBV7-3; no clear D gene. CDR3 length: 16 residues. CDR1 is SGHTA, CDR2 FQGTGA, per germline. V lost 2 bases, J lost 0 bases, and 8 bases lay in between. The CDR3 region has the DNA TGTGCCAGCAGCTTATCACCGCGCTCCTATAATTCACCCCTCCACTTT. Translating it yields CASSLSPRSYNSPLHF.

The chain couples TRBV5-1 to TRBJ2-2, with D perhaps TRBD1 (7 bases). The CDR3 extends over 14 amino acids. V was cut by 5 bases and J by 6 bases, with 14 bases left in between. CDR1 and CDR2 from the germline V gene are SGHRS and YFSETQ. CDR3 bases: TGCGCCAGCAGATCCCAGGGGGGTTCCGGGGAGCTGTTTTTT. It translates to CASRSQGGSGELFF.

This sequence joins TRBV2 and TRBJ1-2, with no clear D. Trimming removed 8 bases at V and 2 bases at J, with 9 bases between. Per germline, CDR1 SNHLY and CDR2 FYNNEI. This CDR3 is built from 12 residues. CDR3 coding DNA: TGTGCCAGCGACCCGGGAAACTATGGCTACACCTTC. As protein: CASDPGNYGYTF.

The rearrangement joins TRBV10-3 to TRBJ2-2; 9 bases agree with TRBD1. Per the germline V gene, CDR1 is ENHRY and CDR2 is SYGVKD. The CDR3 spans 14 residues. J was trimmed by 1 base and V by 10 bases; bases with no gene match: 4. The CDR3 here is CANRGQLNTGELFF. Here the CDR3 DNA reads TGTGCCAACAGGGGGCAGCTGAACACCGGGGAGCTGTTTTTT.

This clone was seen just once. The chain employs TRBV28 and TRBJ1-4, with a possible D match to TRBD1 (5 bases). V lost 4 bases and J 3 bases, leaving 15 bases between the germline ends. CDR1 is MDHEN, CDR2 SYDVKM, per germline. CDR3 length equals 16 residues. For the CDR3, the DNA is TGTGCCAGCAGTTCCCCCGGGAGGGGAGCTAATGAAAAACTGTTTTTT. It codes for CASSSPGRGANEKLFF. The variable domain in full, completed from reference TRBV28 and TRBJ1-4, reads DVKVTQSSRYLVKRTGEKVFLECVQDMDHENMFWYRQDPGLGLRLIYFSYDVKMKEKGDIPEGYSVSREKKERFSLILESASTNQTSMYLCASSSPGRGANEKLFFGSGTQLSVL.

The count of this clone is one. J is TRBJ2-7 and V is TRBV27, with TRBD1 identical over 10 bases. After removal of 3 bases from V and 2 bases from J, the junction contained 1 base not matched to a gene. Germline V gene lookup returns CDR1 MNHEY and CDR2 SMNVEV (reference sequence). CDR3 size: 14 residues. DNA for the CDR3: TGTGCCAGCAGTTTTGGGACAGGGGCCTACGAGCAGTACTTC. It yields the protein CASSFGTGAYEQYF.

The chain has TRBV4-1 and TRBJ1-4; 7 nucleotides align to TRBD1. This CDR3 contains 16 residues. From germline, CDR1 is MGHRA and CDR2 YSYEKL. V shed 0 bases, J shed 5 bases, and the junction held 6 bases outside the gene matches. CDR3 coding DNA: TGCGCCAGCAGCCAAGAGGCAGGGGGAGAAAATGAAAAACTGTTTTTT. Its protein product is CASSQEAGGENEKLFF.

Only a few counts were recorded for this clone. The same CDR3 also results from other DNA sequences found in this sample. The rearrangement joins TRBV5-1 to TRBJ2-2, with D perhaps matching TRBD2 (7 bases). Germline V CDR1 and CDR2: SGHRS, YFSETQ. The CDR3 spans 14 residues. The V end lost 4 bases, the J end lost 7 bases, and 14 bases lay between the germline ends. The CDR3 DNA follows: TGCGCCAGCAGCGGCGGGGGCGCGAGCGGGGAGCTGTTTTTT. It is translated as CASSGGGASGELFF.

V and J are TRBV7-6 and TRBJ2-3; D is ambiguous. The CDR3 totals 13 residues. From germline, CDR1 is SGHVS and CDR2 FNYEAQ. The germline V and J ends were trimmed by 5 bases and 3 bases, with 9 bases remaining between them. The CDR3 sequence is CASSVFITDTQYF. DNA of the CDR3: TGTGCCAGCAGCGTATTTATTACAGATACGCAGTATTTT.

The V gene is TRBV9, the J gene TRBJ1-2; a weak D match, TRBD1 (6 bases). V was trimmed by 2 bases and J by 4 bases, leaving 12 bases between them. CDR3 length equals 14 residues. Germline V gives CDR1 SGDLS, CDR2 YYNGEE. Here the CDR3 DNA reads TGTGCCAGCAGCGTGAGGGACATTAGCTATGGCTACACCTTC. Protein sequence: CASSVRDISYGYTF.

This clone was seen just once. The chain recombines TRBV11-2 with TRBJ1-1, with D hard to call. Between the trimmed V and J ends, which lost 2 bases and 7 bases, there was a span of 11 bases. This CDR3 has 13 residues. Germline V CDR1 and CDR2: SGHAT, FQNNGV. The CDR3 protein is CASSLMVRREAFF. In DNA form, the CDR3 reads TGTGCCAGCAGCTTAATGGTCCGTCGTGAAGCTTTCTTT.

The chain has TRBV6-5 and TRBJ2-7, with no clear D. The CDR3 has 16 residues. V lost 0 bases and J lost 0, with 12 bases in between. The germline CDR1 and CDR2 sequences are MNHEY and SVGAGI. CDR3 coding DNA: TGTGCCAGCAGTTACTCGGCCGGCATAAGCTCCTACGAGCAGTACTTC. It is translated as CASSYSAGISSYEQYF.

V is TRBV19 and J is TRBJ2-3; 12 nucleotides line up with TRBD2. The CDR3 is 16 residues long. V gave up 4 bases and J gave up 1 base; unmatched junction bases: 3. Germline loops: CDR1 LNHDA, CDR2 SQIVND (reference sequence). CDR3 region: CASSTGTSGRTDTQYF. For the CDR3, the DNA is TGTGCCAGTAGTACCGGGACTAGCGGGCGCACAGATACGCAGTATTTT.